This is a list of T cell receptor beta chains from one sample in a study of blood T cell repertoires in COVID-19. Sequencing was performed with immunoSEQ multiplex PCR; in TCRdb, only in-frame clones are kept and a portion is missing. The table lists about 170,000 clones, more than 70% of them singletons, with 2% to 2.5% in the top ten. Sample: peripheral blood. Receptors originate from a man over 45 who had recovered from COVID-19. Each CDR3 is given with its conserved first and last residue. D genes are given only for firm matches. Rows may omit the clone size; those that give it use once, few, many or a size class.

clone size | J gene | D gene | V gene | CDR3 DNA | CDR3 protein
- | TRBJ1-3 | TRBD1 | TRBV15 | TGTGCCACCAGCAGAGACCGACAGGGCGGCACCATATATTTT | CATSRDRQGGTIYF
- | TRBJ1-5 | - | TRBV5-8 | TGTGCCAGCAGCATCCGACAGAATCAGCCCCAGCATTTT | CASSIRQNQPQHF
few | TRBJ1-6 | TRBD1 | TRBV2 | TGTGCCAGCACAGGATTGACAGGGGGCAATTCACCCCTCCACTTT | CASTGLTGGNSPLHF
once | TRBJ1-2 | TRBD1 | TRBV2 | TGTGCCAGCAGGGGGACAGGGAAGGATGGCTACACCTTC | CASRGTGKDGYTF
- | TRBJ1-3 | - | TRBV19 | TGTGCCAGTAGTGCCACGGGAAGAGGAAACACCATATATTTT | CASSATGRGNTIYF
- | TRBJ2-1 | TRBD2 | TRBV9 | TGTGCCAGCAGCCCGAGGGGAGCGGGAGGCGAGCAGTTCTTC | CASSPRGAGGEQFF
- | TRBJ1-4 | - | TRBV7-2 | TGTGCCAGCAGCTTAGTCTCCAGGGCCGAAAAACTGTTTTTT | CASSLVSRAEKLFF
- | TRBJ2-3 | TRBD2 | TRBV30 | TGTGCCACCAGCACTAGCGGGGGGGCCTTAGCTGATACGCAGTATTTT | CATSTSGGALADTQYF
- | TRBJ2-7 | TRBD1 | TRBV15 | TGTGCCACCAGCAGAACCTCGGACAGGGCCTACGAGCAGTACTTC | CATSRTSDRAYEQYF
- | TRBJ2-5 | - | TRBV6-5 | TGTGCCAGCAGTTACGGCATAGGGGGGGGAGAGACCCAGTACTTC | CASSYGIGGGETQYF
- | TRBJ2-7 | - | TRBV2 | TGTGCCAGCCGGGACAACTACGAGCAGTACTTC | CASRDNYEQYF
once | TRBJ1-4 | - | TRBV3-1/TRBV3-2 | TGTGCCAGCAGCCTAGTGGGGAGTAGAGAAAAACTGTTTTTT | CASSLVGSREKLFF
- | TRBJ2-7 | - | TRBV10-2 | TGCGCCAGCAGTGAGTTAGGGCGGGGAACCTACGAGCAGTACTTC | CASSELGRGTYEQYF
- | TRBJ1-3 | TRBD1 | TRBV5-1 | TGCGCCAGCAGCTCGACAGGGGCCACCTCTGGAAACACCATATATTTT | CASSSTGATSGNTIYF
- | TRBJ2-3 | TRBD2 | TRBV19 | TGTGCCAGTAGTGTTCTAGCGGGGGGTAGCACAGATACGCAGTATTTT | CASSVLAGGSTDTQYF
few | TRBJ2-4 | - | TRBV14 | TGTGCCAGCAGCCAAGGCGGACTGACCCTAGCCAAAAACATTCAGTACTTC | CASSQGGLTLAKNIQYF
- | TRBJ1-1 | - | TRBV7-9 | TGTGCCAGCAGTCACCCTGCAGGGGCCGGTGTGAAGACTGAAGCTTTCTTT | CASSHPAGAGVKTEAFF
once | TRBJ2-7 | - | TRBV28 | TGTGCCAGCAGTTTCACCAGGGGTTACGAGCAGTACTTC | CASSFTRGYEQYF
- | TRBJ2-1 | - | TRBV27 | TGTGCCAGCAGTTTAGTGAGAGACTACAATGAGCAGTTCTTC | CASSLVRDYNEQFF
- | TRBJ2-7 | TRBD2 | TRBV7-2 | TGTGCCAGCAGCTTAGCGGGACTAGCGGGGGGCCCGAGCTCCTACGAGCAGTACTTC | CASSLAGLAGGPSSYEQYF
- | TRBJ2-3 | - | TRBV7-8 | TGTGCCAGCAGGGAGGGGCTTAACACAGATACGCAGTATTTT | CASREGLNTDTQYF
- | TRBJ2-1 | - | TRBV19 | TGTGCCAGTAGTCCGGGATCTAGTGAGCAGTTCTTC | CASSPGSSEQFF
- | TRBJ2-1 | TRBD2 | TRBV6-2/TRBV6-3 | TGTGCCAGCAGTCCGGGACTAGCGGGAGCAAGAGCGGGGAATGAGCAGTTCTTC | CASSPGLAGARAGNEQFF
- | TRBJ2-1 | - | TRBV2 | TGTGCCAGCAGTGAATTAAATTCTCAGGGGCAGTTCTTC | CASSELNSQGQFF
- | TRBJ1-2 | - | TRBV4-2 | TGTGCCAGCAGCCCTCCTTTTACAACGGGAGGCTACACCTTC | CASSPPFTTGGYTF
once | TRBJ1-1 | TRBD1 | TRBV5-4 | TGTGCCAGCAGCAGAGGTACAGGGGTGAACACTGAAGCTTTCTTT | CASSRGTGVNTEAFF
- | TRBJ2-3 | - | TRBV11-2 | TGTGCCAGCAGCTTAGCTGGCGGTGCTTTAGATACGCAGTATTTT | CASSLAGGALDTQYF
- | TRBJ1-5 | TRBD1 | TRBV10-3 | TGTGCCATCAGGGCAGACAGGGGAAGCAATCAGCCCCAGCATTTT | CAIRADRGSNQPQHF
few | TRBJ1-6 | - | TRBV6-4 | TGTGCCAGCAGTGGGACGGGGAATTCACCCCTCCACTTT | CASSGTGNSPLHF
- | TRBJ2-4 | TRBD1 | TRBV6-2/TRBV6-3 | TGTGCCAGCAGTCCCAGGACAGGGGGTAAGAGCATTCAGTACTTC | CASSPRTGGKSIQYF
- | TRBJ1-5 | - | TRBV6-4 | TGTGCCAGCAGTCCAGGGATCAATCAGCCCCAGCATTTT | CASSPGINQPQHF
few | TRBJ2-2 | - | TRBV29-1 | TGCAGCGTTAACCCAGGGGCCCTGAACACCGGGGAGCTGTTTTTT | CSVNPGALNTGELFF
- | TRBJ2-5 | - | TRBV27 | TGTGCCAGCAGTTTATTCCCAAAAGAGACCCAGTACTTC | CASSLFPKETQYF
- | TRBJ2-5 | TRBD1 | TRBV29-1 | TGCAGCGTTAGACGCCGGGACAGGGATCGGGAGACCCAGTACTTC | CSVRRRDRDRETQYF
- | TRBJ2-7 | - | TRBV6-2/TRBV6-3 | TGTGCCAGCAGCCCCCCGACACAATCCTACGAGCAGTACTTC | CASSPPTQSYEQYF
few | TRBJ1-6 | TRBD1 | TRBV7-9 | TGTGCCAGCAGCCGACGGACAGGGTGGATCAATTCACCCCTCCACTTT | CASSRRTGWINSPLHF
- | TRBJ2-7 | TRBD2 | TRBV2 | TGTGCCAGCACCCGGATGGGACTAGCGGAGGCCTACGAGCAGTACTTC | CASTRMGLAEAYEQYF
- | TRBJ2-3 | - | TRBV18 | TGTGCCAGCTCACTAATGACAGGAGGAGATACGCAGTATTTT | CASSLMTGGDTQYF
- | TRBJ1-1 | TRBD1 | TRBV30 | TGTGCCTGGAGTTCCCCCGGGACAGGGTTTCCTGAAGCTTTCTTT | CAWSSPGTGFPEAFF
once | TRBJ2-6 | - | TRBV29-1 | TGCAGCGTTCTGGGCCTTTTCTCTGGGGCCAACGTCCTGACTTTC | CSVLGLFSGANVLTF
- | TRBJ2-7 | - | TRBV11-2 | TGTGCCAGCAGCTTACTAAGTGGGCAGGGCCCCTTGGAGCAGTACTTC | CASSLLSGQGPLEQYF
once | TRBJ2-6 | - | TRBV12-3/TRBV12-4 | TGTGCCAGCCAGAGAGGTGGGGCCAACGTCCTGACTTTC | CASQRGGANVLTF
- | TRBJ1-5 | TRBD1 | TRBV7-2 | TGTGCCAGCAGTTATACAGGGGGGAATCAGCCCCAGCATTTT | CASSYTGGNQPQHF
- | TRBJ1-4 | - | TRBV7-8 | TGTGCCAGCAGCGGGACCAGGGGCCTTGGGGAAAAACTGTTTTTT | CASSGTRGLGEKLFF
- | TRBJ2-1 | TRBD1 | TRBV14 | TGTGCCAGCAGCCCGGGACAGGGGAGGAACAATGAGCAGTTCTTC | CASSPGQGRNNEQFF
- | TRBJ2-5 | - | TRBV28 | TGTGCCAGCAGTTTATCCCCGACAGGTGGGGAGACCCAGTACTTC | CASSLSPTGGETQYF
- | TRBJ2-7 | TRBD2 | TRBV3-1/TRBV3-2 | TGTGCCAGCAGCCACGGAACCTCTAGCGGTTTCAGCGAGCAGTACTTC | CASSHGTSSGFSEQYF
few | TRBJ2-4 | TRBD1 | TRBV28 | TGTGCCAGCAGCGGACAGGGGTCCATAGCCAAAAACATTCAGTACTTC | CASSGQGSIAKNIQYF
few | TRBJ2-2 | TRBD1 | TRBV27 | TGTGCCAGCAGTTTATATAGGGGGACAGGGGGCGAAACCGGGGAGCTGTTTTTT | CASSLYRGTGGETGELFF
- | TRBJ2-3 | - | TRBV19 | TGTGCCAGTAGTCAGGGGAGACTCGCCCTAGATACGCAGTATTTT | CASSQGRLALDTQYF
- | TRBJ1-5 | - | TRBV28 | TGTGCCATTGAAAACAGTGATAGCAATCAGCCCCAGCATTTT | CAIENSDSNQPQHF
- | TRBJ2-7 | - | TRBV6-5 | TGTGCCAGCAGACCTTACAGATACGAGCAGTACTTC | CASRPYRYEQYF
- | TRBJ2-7 | TRBD2 | TRBV5-5 | TGTGCCAGCAGCCCTCAACTAGCGGGGGGATACGAGCAGTACTTC | CASSPQLAGGYEQYF
- | TRBJ2-7 | - | TRBV5-4 | TGTGCCAGCAGCTTGGAACCAGGGGCCTCCTACGAGCAGTACTTC | CASSLEPGASYEQYF
- | TRBJ2-5 | TRBD2 | TRBV11-2 | TGTGCCAGCAGCTTAGAGTCCCCGACTAGCGGGGAGTACCAAGAGACCCAGTACTTC | CASSLESPTSGEYQETQYF
- | TRBJ2-1 | TRBD2 | TRBV7-2 | TGTGCCAGCAGCCTCCACGGCAGTGGGAGGGCTAACAATGAGCAGTTCTTC | CASSLHGSGRANNEQFF
- | TRBJ2-3 | TRBD2 | TRBV5-4 | TGTGCCAGCAGCTTGGGGGGGGGAAGCACAGATACGCAGTATTTT | CASSLGGGSTDTQYF
- | TRBJ2-7 | TRBD1 | TRBV7-9 | TGTGCCAGCAGCCAAGGACAGGGGGGCTCCTACGAGCAGTACTTC | CASSQGQGGSYEQYF